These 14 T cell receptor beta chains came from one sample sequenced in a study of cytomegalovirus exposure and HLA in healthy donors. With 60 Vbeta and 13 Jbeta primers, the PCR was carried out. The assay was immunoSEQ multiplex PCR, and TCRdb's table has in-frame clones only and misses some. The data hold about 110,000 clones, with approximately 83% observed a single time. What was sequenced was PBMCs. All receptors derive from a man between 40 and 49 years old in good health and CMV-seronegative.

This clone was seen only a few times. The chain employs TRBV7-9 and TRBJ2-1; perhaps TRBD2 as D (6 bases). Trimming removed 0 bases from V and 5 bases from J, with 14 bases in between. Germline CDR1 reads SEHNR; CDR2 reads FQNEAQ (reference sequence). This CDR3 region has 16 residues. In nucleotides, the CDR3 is TGTGCCAGCAGCTTAGCATCTGGTACGGGGGACAATGAGCAGTTCTTC. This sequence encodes CASSLASGTGDNEQFF. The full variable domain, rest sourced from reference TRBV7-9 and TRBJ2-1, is DTGVSQNPRHKITKRGQNVTFRCDPISEHNRLYWYRQTLGQGPEFLTYFQNEAQLEKSRLLSDRFSAERPKGSFSTLEIQRTEQGDSAMYLCASSLASGTGDNEQFFGPGTRLTVL.

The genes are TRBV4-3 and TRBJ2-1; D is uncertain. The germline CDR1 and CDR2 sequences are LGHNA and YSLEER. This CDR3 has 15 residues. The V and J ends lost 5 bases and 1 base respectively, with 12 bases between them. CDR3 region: CASSSSGPSYNEQFF. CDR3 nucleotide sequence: TGCGCCAGCAGCTCTTCAGGCCCATCCTACAATGAGCAGTTCTTC.

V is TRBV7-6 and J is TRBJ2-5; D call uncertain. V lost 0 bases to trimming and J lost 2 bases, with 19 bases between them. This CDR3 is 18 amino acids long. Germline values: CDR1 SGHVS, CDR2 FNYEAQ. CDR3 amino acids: CASSLANPRSRSQETQYF. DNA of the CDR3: TGTGCCAGCAGCTTAGCGAATCCCCGCTCCCGTAGTCAAGAGACCCAGTACTTC.

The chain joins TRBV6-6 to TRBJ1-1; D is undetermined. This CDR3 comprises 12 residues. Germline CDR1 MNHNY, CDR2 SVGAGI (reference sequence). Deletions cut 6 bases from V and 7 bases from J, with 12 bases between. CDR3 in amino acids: CASRGSDYEAFF. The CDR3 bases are TGTGCCAGCAGGGGCTCAGATTATGAAGCTTTCTTT.

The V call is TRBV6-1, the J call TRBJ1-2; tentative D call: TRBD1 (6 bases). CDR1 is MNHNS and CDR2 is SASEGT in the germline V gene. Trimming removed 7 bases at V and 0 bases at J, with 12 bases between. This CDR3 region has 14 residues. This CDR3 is CASNRATPNYGYTF. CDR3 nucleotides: TGTGCCAGCAACAGGGCTACGCCTAACTATGGCTACACCTTC.

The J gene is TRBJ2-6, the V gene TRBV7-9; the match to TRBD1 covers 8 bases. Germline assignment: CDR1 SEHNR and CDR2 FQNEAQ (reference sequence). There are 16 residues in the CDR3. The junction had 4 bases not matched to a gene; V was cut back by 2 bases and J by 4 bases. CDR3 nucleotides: TGTGCCAGCAGCTTATGGACAGGGAGCGGGGCCAACGTCCTGACTTTC. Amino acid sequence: CASSLWTGSGANVLTF.

The CDR3, as DNA: TGTGCCATCAGTGGAGGGCTTGGCGAGCAGTACTTC. Protein product: CAISGGLGEQYF. This chain links TRBV10-3 with TRBJ2-7; weak D call: TRBD2 (5 bases). Germline CDR1 is ENHRY and CDR2 is SYGVKD. The CDR3 is 12 amino acids. The germline V and J ends were trimmed by 4 bases and 6 bases, with 10 bases remaining between them.

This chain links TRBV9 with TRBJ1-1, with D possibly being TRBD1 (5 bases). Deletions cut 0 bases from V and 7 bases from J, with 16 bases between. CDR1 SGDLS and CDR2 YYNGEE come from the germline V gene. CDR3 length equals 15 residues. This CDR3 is CASSVVGGPGLEAFF. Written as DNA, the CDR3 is TGTGCCAGCAGCGTAGTCGGCGGACCAGGGCTTGAAGCTTTCTTT.

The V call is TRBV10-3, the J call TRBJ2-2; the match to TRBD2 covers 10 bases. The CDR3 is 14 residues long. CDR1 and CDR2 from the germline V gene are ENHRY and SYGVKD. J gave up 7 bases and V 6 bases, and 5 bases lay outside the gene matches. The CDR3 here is CAIRASGGYGELFF. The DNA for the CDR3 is TGTGCCATCAGAGCTAGCGGGGGCTACGGGGAGCTGTTTTTT.

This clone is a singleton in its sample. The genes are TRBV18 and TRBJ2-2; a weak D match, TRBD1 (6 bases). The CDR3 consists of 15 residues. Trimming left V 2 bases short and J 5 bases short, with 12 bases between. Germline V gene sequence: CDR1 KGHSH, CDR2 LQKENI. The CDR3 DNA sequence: TGTGCCAGCTCACCATCTACAGGGATAACCGGGGAGCTGTTTTTT. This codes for CASSPSTGITGELFF.

CDR3 DNA: TGTGCCAGCAGTACAGGGTATCAGCCCCAGCATTTT. This translates into CASSTGYQPQHF. The genes are TRBV2 and TRBJ1-5; weak D call: TRBD1 (6 bases). Looked up from germline, CDR1 is SNHLY and CDR2 is FYNNEI. V was pared by 5 bases and J by 5 bases, with 7 bases between. This CDR3 is built from 12 residues.

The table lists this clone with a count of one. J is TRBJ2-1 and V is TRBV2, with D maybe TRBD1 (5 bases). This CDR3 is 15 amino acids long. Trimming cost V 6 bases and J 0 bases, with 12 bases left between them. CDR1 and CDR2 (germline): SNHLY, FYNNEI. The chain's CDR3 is CASRRQPSSYNEQFF. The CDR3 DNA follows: TGTGCCAGCAGGAGACAGCCTAGCTCCTACAATGAGCAGTTCTTC.

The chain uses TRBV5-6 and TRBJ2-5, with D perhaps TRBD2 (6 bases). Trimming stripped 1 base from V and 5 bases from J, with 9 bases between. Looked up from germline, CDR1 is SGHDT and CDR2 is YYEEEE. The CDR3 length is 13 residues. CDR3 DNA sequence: TGTGCCAGCAGCTTGAGGCTAGCGGAGACCCAGTACTTC. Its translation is CASSLRLAETQYF.

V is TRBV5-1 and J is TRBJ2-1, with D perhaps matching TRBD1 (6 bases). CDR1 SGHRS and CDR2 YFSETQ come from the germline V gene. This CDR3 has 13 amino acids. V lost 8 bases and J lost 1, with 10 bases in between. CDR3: CASGQPSYNEQFF. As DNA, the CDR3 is TGCGCCAGTGGACAGCCATCCTACAATGAGCAGTTCTTC.